The subject of this entry is one T cell receptor beta chain. The antigen is not known. The CDR3 is 13 amino acids. The V and J ends lost 1 base and 5 bases respectively, with 8 bases between them. Germline V gene lookup returns CDR1 SGHVS and CDR2 FQNEAQ. These data are taken from a study of T cell responses to AZD1222 COVID-19 vaccine. Assay used: immunoSEQ multiplex PCR; TCRdb lists only in-frame clones, some missing. Here the sample spans 80,000 to 95,000 clones, roughly 90% being singletons. Study results and limitations: Clonal diversity was possibly underestimated, and the donors were mostly white British, with more females.

The source of this sequence is an adult in good health. The rearrangement links TRBV7-8 to TRBJ1-1; perhaps TRBD1 as D (5 bases). Source: peripheral blood, taken on day 0 of MenACWY control vaccination. The DNA of the CDR3 is TGTGCCAGCAGCTTAGAGAGGGGTACTGAAGCTTTCTTT. This sequence encodes CASSLERGTEAFF. Using reference TRBV7-8 and TRBJ1-1 for the parts outside the CDR3, the full variable domain is GAGVSQSPRYKVAKRGQDVALRCDPISGHVSLFWYQQALGQGPEFLTYFQNEAQLDKSGLPSDRFFAERPEGSVSTLKIQRTQQEDSAVYLCASSLERGTEAFFGQGTRLTVV.